Listed below are T cell receptor beta chains from one sample, sequenced in a study of CD8+CD57+ T cells in acquired aplastic anemia. One entry per CDR3 protein results from TCRdb running MiXCR on the reads. Counted here are 75,000 to 100,000 distinct CDR3 sequences, around 68% occurring once; the ten biggest clones make up 55% to 65%. Sequenced sample: sorted CD4+, CD8+, or CD8+CD57+ T cells (not recorded which) from PBMCs. The source is a human donor with aplastic anemia. Each CDR3 is given with its conserved first and last residue. The D gene is left open where the match is weak. Some rows mark clone size as missing; the rest say once, few, many or name a class of expanded clone.

v_call	j_call	clone_size	d_call	cdr3_nt	cdr3_aa
TRBV7-3	TRBJ2-1	NA	NA	TGTGCCAGCAGCGATCAGGGCAATGAGCAGTTCTTC	CASSDQGNEQFF
TRBV15	TRBJ1-2	few	NA	TGTGCCACCAGCAGAGTAGGTGGTCTCTATGGCTACACCTTC	CATSRVGGLYGYTF
TRBV29-1	TRBJ1-3	NA	NA	TGCAGCGTCCGAGACGATGTGGGGCCTGGAAACACCATATATTTT	CSVRDDVGPGNTIYF
TRBV2	TRBJ1-1	NA	TRBD1	TGTGCCAGCTTAGAACAGGGGGCTCGGAACACTGAAACTTTCTTT	CASLEQGARNTETFF
TRBV2	TRBJ2-7	NA	TRBD2	TGTGCCAGCAGTCCTACTAGCGCCGACAGTATTCGCTACGAGCAGTACTTC	CASSPTSADSIRYEQYF
TRBV29-1	TRBJ2-7	NA	TRBD2	TGCAGCGCGGACGGGACTAGCGGGAGTTACGAGCAGTACTTC	CSADGTSGSYEQYF
TRBV20-1	TRBJ2-1	NA	TRBD2	TGCAGTGCTAGAGATCTCGAAGCGGGAGATACTGAGCAGTTCTTC	CSARDLEAGDTEQFF
TRBV5-6	TRBJ2-7	NA	NA	TGTGCCAGCAGCGTCTGGATGGGCCTTAATCGGGGCGAGCAGTACTTC	CASSVWMGLNRGEQYF
TRBV9	TRBJ1-1	once	NA	TGTGCCAGCAGCGTAGGCACTATGAACACTGAAGCTTTCTTT	CASSVGTMNTEAFF
TRBV10-3	TRBJ2-7	few	TRBD2	TGTGCCATCAGCGGGACTAGCGGGAGCGCCTACGAGCAGTACTTC	CAISGTSGSAYEQYF
TRBV10-3	TRBJ2-3	NA	TRBD2	TGTGCCATCAGTGAGTCGGGACTAGCGGGAGGGACAGATACGCAGTATTTT	CAISESGLAGGTDTQYF
TRBV10-3	TRBJ1-6	NA	NA	TGTGCCATCAGTGAGCTTGACGGACTCAATTCACCCCTCCACTTT	CAISELDGLNSPLHF
TRBV20-1	TRBJ2-7	NA	NA	TGCAGTGCTTCGGGACCCTCCTACGAGCAGTACTTC	CSASGPSYEQYF
TRBV29-1	TRBJ1-4	NA	NA	TGCAGCGTTGAAGATAATGAAAAACTGTTTTTT	CSVEDNEKLFF
TRBV5-8	TRBJ2-7	NA	NA	TGTGCCAGCAGCTTCGACCCATGGACAACCGGGGAGCAGTACTTC	CASSFDPWTTGEQYF
TRBV19	TRBJ1-2	NA	NA	TGTGCCAGTAGTTGGACGTCTCACTATGGCTACACCTTC	CASSWTSHYGYTF
TRBV10-3	TRBJ1-1	NA	TRBD1	TGTGCCATCAGTGACAGGGGGATGAACACTGAAGCTTTCTTT	CAISDRGMNTEAFF
TRBV7-3	TRBJ2-7	NA	NA	TGTGCCAGCAGCGTTCCCGGGACCCTAAACCTCTTC	CASSVPGTLNLF
TRBV12-3/TRBV12-4	TRBJ2-5	NA	NA	TGTGCCAGCACCACAATGGGGGGTACTTATGGGACCCAGTACTTC	CASTTMGGTYGTQYF
TRBV13	TRBJ2-7	NA	NA	TGTACCAGCAGCTCGAGATTGCTTGGTTACGAGCAGTACTTC	CTSSSRLLGYEQYF